This paragraph covers one TCR beta chain sequence. Genomic DNA of every subset was divided equally among multiple immunoSEQ plates. TCRdb's copy holds only in-frame clones and misses some; the assay was immunoSEQ multiplex PCR. The sample has roughly 2 million clones; about 94% are singletons. Looked up from germline, CDR1 is WNHNN and CDR2 is SYGVQD (reference sequence). The CDR3 contains 15 residues. The J segment lost 1 base and the V segment lost 4 bases, leaving 7 bases of the junction unmatched. The data were obtained in a study of shared clonotypes between healthy human individuals. This clonotype was obtained from a young man in good health. V and J are TRBV10-1 and TRBJ2-7, with TRBD1 matching over 7 bases. Sequencing input: naive CD4+ T cells sorted from blood. The subset is: CD45RA+ positively selected. The CDR3 region is CASSAPGQSSYEQYF. As DNA, the CDR3 is TGCGCCAGCAGTGCTCCGGGACAGTCGTCCTACGAGCAGTACTTC.